This T cell receptor beta chain was documented in a study of blood T cell repertoires in COVID-19. Clones were sequenced by immunoSEQ multiplex PCR, and TCRdb holds only the in-frame ones, with some missing. The sample lists about 150,000 clones, approximately 85% seen once, with 0.6% to 0.7% in the top ten. Germline CDR1 reads SGHVS; CDR2 reads FQNEAQ. Trimming left V 1 base short and J 3 bases short, with 10 bases between. The CDR3 spans 15 residues. V and J are TRBV7-8 and TRBJ2-4; tentatively, D is TRBD2 (6 bases). Sequences were obtained from peripheral blood. This receptor was obtained from a man in his sixties with COVID-19, enrolled during active disease. The CDR3 bases are TGTGCCAGCAGCTTAGGGGGGGTAGTCAAAAACATTCAGTACTTC. It translates to CASSLGGVVKNIQYF. Based on the CDR3 plus reference TRBV7-8 and TRBJ2-4, the full variable domain is GAGVSQSPRYKVAKRGQDVALRCDPISGHVSLFWYQQALGQGPEFLTYFQNEAQLDKSGLPSDRFFAERPEGSVSTLKIQRTQQEDSAVYLCASSLGGVVKNIQYFGAGTRLSVL.